These 3 T cell receptor beta chains came from one sample sequenced in a study of blood T cell repertoires in COVID-19. Profiling relied on immunoSEQ multiplex PCR, and the TCRdb table lists in-frame clones only, not all of them. The sample lists tens of thousands of clones, around 84% occurring once. Sequenced: peripheral blood. These receptors came from a man in his 60s with acute or convalescent COVID-19.

Written as DNA, the CDR3 is TGCGCCAGCAGCTTGGAACAGATTCATGGCTACACCTTC. Translated, it gives CASSLEQIHGYTF. The J gene is TRBJ1-2, the V gene TRBV5-1, with D unresolved. Germline loops: CDR1 SGHRS, CDR2 YFSETQ. This CDR3 is 13 amino acids long. Trimming pared 0 bases from V and 6 bases from J, leaving 9 bases between.

The count of this clone is one. The V and J genes are TRBV6-5 and TRBJ1-1; D gene uncertain. This CDR3 region has 15 residues. The germline CDR1 and CDR2 sequences are MNHEY and SVGAGI. V shed 3 bases and J shed 1 base, with 12 bases lying between them. CDR3 sequence: CASSYSVRANTEAFF. In DNA form, the CDR3 reads TGTGCCAGCAGTTATTCGGTACGTGCGAACACTGAAGCTTTCTTT.

This chain links TRBV6-1 with TRBJ2-1; tentative D call: TRBD1 (5 bases). The CDR3 extends over 16 amino acids. Germline V gives CDR1 MNHNS, CDR2 SASEGT. V dropped 4 bases and J dropped 4 bases, with 17 bases sitting between them. The CDR3 region has the DNA TGTGCCAGCAGTGCAGGGTCCGCTATAAATTACAATGAGCAGTTCTTC. Protein: CASSAGSAINYNEQFF.